This TCR beta chain was captured in a study of T cells expressing NK-cell markers (dated by TCRdb to the early 2020s). Background for the entire study: TCR beta-chain repertoires were profiled in sorted CD3+CD56+NKG2C+, CD3+CD56+NKG2C- and CD3+CD56-NKG2C+ T-cell subsets from several donors. Seven of the eight sequenced donors were HCMV-seropositive and one was HCMV-seronegative. The libraries were sequenced on Illumina HiSeq 2000/2500, MiSeq or NextSeq, producing 2 x 150 bp reads. The eight sequenced donors were randomly selected healthy volunteers, three men and five women.

Comment on this clonotype: Its antigen target is currently unknown.

HCMV serostatus was determined by detecting HCMV-specific IgG in serum with a commercial ELISA kit. Ficoll density gradient centrifugation was used to isolate peripheral blood mononuclear cells from blood. Here is what the overall study found, with its caveats: In more than five donors, the dominant CD3+CD56+NKG2C+ clonotypes were found to rank among the top 10 CD8+ clonotypes and to make up 1.0-7.0% of CD8+ T cells. Whether the expanded NKG2C-expressing T cell clones were specific for HCMV antigens remained unclear. Those dominant clonotypes were again the most abundant among CD3+CD56-NKG2C+ cells in several donors, at roughly 28.3-65%.

TCRdb records Illumina HiSeq 2000 as the sequencer. TCR beta cDNA libraries were prepared using 5'RACE template switching, which introduced a universal primer site and unique molecular identifiers. cDNA synthesis was primed from the TCR beta constant segment, followed by two successive PCR amplification steps. On the study's bioinformatics: MIGEC was used to demultiplex reads and group the reads by UMI, and MiTCR was used to assemble and quantify clonotypes. To exclude erroneous sequences, any TCR cDNA sequence not supported by at least two reads was discarded. The tcR package was used for downstream repertoire analysis, with clonotypes matched between fractions based on CDR3 nucleotide sequence plus V segment. VDJmatch was used to annotate antigen specificity against VDJdb, with one amino acid substitution in CDR3 permitted. TCRdb reprocessed the reads and provides one entry for every CDR3 protein sequence; no DNA is given. The V and J calls were not made by the authors but by TCRdb's processing. The sample table holds 350,000 to 500,000 distinct CDR3 sequences. Of the sample, 7.3% falls within the top ten clones.

CDR1 is given as SGHAT and CDR2 as FQNNGV, both from the germline V gene. The CDR3 runs 18 residues from the cysteine to the phenylalanine. This entry has no DNA. This TCR came from a woman between 18 and 75 years old in good health. The chain was built from TRBV11-2 and TRBJ1-1; the TCRdb D gene call, TRBD1, has no DNA to confirm it. The sample comprised blood T cells: a sorted CD56 or NKG2C T cell subset, CD4+ or CD8+ T cells, or bulk PBMC T cells (not recorded which). The CDR3 reads as follows: CASSLVGAGAGRNTEAFF.